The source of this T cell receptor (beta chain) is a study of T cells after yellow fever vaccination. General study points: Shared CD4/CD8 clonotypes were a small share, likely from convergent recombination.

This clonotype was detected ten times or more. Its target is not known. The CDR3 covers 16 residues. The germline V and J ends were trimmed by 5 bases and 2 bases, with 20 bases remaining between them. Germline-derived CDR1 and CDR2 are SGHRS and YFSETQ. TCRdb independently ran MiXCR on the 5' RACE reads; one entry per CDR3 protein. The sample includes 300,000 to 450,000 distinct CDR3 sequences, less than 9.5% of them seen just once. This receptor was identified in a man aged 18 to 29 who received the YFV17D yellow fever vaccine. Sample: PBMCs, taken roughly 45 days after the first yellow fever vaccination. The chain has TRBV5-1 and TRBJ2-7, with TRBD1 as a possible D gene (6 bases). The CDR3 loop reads CASRGAASLLTYEQYF. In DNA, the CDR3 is TGCGCCAGCAGGGGGGCAGCTTCACTTCTTACCTACGAGCAGTACTTC.